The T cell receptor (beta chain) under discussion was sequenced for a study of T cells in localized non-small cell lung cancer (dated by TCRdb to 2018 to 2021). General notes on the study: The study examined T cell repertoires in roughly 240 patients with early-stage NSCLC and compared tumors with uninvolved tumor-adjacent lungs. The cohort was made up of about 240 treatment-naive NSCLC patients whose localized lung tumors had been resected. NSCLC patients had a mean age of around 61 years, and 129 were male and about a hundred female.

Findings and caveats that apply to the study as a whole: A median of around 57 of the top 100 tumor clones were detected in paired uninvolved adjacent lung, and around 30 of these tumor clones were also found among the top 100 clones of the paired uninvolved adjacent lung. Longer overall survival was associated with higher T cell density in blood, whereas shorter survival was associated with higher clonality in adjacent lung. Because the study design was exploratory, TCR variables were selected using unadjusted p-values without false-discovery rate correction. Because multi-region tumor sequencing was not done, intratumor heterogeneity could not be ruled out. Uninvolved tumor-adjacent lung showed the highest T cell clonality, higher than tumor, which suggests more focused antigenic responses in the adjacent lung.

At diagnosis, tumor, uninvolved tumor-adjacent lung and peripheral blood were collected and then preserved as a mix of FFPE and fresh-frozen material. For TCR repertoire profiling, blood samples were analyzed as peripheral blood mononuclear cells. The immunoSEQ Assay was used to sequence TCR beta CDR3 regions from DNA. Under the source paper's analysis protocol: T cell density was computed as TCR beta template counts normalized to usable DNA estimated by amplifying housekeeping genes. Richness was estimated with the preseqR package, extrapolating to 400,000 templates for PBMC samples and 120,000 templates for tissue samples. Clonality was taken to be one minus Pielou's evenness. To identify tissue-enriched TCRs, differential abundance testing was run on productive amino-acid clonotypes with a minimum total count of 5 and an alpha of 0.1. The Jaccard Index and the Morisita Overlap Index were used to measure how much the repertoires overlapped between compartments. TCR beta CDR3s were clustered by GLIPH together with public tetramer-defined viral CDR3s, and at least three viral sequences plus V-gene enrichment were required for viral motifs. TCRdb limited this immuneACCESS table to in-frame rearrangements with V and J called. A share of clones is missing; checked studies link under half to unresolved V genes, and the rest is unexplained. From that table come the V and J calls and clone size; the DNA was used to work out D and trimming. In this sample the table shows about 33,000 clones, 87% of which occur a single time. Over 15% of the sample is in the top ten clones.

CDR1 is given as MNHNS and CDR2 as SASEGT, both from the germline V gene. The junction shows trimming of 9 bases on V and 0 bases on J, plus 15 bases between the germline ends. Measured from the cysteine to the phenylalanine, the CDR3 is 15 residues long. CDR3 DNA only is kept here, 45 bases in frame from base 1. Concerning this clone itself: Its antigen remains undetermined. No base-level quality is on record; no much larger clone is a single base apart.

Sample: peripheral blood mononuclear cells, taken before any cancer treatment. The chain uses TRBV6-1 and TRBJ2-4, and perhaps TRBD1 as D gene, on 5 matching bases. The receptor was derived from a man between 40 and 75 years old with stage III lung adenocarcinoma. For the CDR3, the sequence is CASRQSLLAKNIQYF. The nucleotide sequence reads TGTGCCAGTAGACAGAGCCTTCTAGCCAAAAACATTCAGTACTTC.